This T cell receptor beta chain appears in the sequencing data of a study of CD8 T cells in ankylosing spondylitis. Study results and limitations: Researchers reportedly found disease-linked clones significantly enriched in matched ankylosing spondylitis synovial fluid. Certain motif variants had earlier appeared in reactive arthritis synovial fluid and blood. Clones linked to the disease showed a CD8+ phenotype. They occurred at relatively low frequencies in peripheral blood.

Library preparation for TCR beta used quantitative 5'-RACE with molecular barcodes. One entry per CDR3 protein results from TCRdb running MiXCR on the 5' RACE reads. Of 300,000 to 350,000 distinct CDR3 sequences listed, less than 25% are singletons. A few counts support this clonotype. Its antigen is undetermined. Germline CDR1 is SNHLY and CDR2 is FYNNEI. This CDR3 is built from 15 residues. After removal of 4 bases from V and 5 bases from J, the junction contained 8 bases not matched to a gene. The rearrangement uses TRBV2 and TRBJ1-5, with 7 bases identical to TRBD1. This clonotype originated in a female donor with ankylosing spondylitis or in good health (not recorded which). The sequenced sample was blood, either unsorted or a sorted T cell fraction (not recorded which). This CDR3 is CASSGQGAEYQPQHF. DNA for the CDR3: TGTGCCAGCAGTGGACAGGGCGCAGAGTATCAGCCCCAGCATTTT.